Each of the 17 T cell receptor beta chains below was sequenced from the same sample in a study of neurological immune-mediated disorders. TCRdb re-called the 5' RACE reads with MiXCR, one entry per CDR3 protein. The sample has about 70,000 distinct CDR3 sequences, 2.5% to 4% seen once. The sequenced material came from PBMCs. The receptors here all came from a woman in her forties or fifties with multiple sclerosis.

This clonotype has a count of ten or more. The CDR3 sequence: CASSRDLANQPQHF. The CDR3 nucleotides read TGTGCCAGCAGCCGCGACCTGGCCAATCAGCCCCAGCATTTT. This chain links TRBV12-3 or TRBV12-4 with TRBJ1-5; D is unclear. Trimming shortened V by 6 bases and J by 3 bases, and 12 bases separated the two germline ends. This CDR3 is built from 14 residues.

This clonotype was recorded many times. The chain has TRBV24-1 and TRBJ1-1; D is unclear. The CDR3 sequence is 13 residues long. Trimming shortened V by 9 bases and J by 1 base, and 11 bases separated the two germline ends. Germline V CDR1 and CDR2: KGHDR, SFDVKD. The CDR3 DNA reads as TGTGCCACCTCTGTAGCCGAGAACACTGAAGCTTTCTTT. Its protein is CATSVAENTEAFF.

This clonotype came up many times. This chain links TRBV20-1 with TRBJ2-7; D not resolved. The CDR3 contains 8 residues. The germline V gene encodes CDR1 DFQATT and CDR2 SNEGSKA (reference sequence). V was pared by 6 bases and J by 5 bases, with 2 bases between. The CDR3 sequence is CSADEQYV. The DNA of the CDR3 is TGCAGTGCAGACGAGCAGTACGTC.

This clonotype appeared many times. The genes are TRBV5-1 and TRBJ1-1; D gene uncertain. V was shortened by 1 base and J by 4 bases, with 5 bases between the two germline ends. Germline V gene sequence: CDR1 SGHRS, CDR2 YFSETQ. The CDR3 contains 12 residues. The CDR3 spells CASSLSGTEAFF. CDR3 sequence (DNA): TGCGCCAGCAGCTTGTCGGGCACTGAAGCTTTCTTT. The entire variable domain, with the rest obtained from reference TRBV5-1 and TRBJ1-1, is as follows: KAGVTQTPRYLIKTRGQQVTLSCSPISGHRSVSWYQQTPGQGLQFLFEYFSETQRNKGNFPGRFSGRQFSNSRSEMNVSTLELGDSALYLCASSLSGTEAFFGQGTRLTVV.

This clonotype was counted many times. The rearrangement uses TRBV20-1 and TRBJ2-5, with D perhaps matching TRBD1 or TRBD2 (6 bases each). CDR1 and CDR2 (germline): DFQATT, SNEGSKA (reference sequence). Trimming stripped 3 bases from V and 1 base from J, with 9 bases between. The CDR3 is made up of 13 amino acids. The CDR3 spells CSASWGAQETQYF. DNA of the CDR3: TGCAGTGCTAGTTGGGGGGCCCAAGAGACCCAGTACTTC.

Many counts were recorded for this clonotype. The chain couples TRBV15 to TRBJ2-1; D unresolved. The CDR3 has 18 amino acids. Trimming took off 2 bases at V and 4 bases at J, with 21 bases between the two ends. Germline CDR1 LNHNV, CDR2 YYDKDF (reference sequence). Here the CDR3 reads CATSRSPNRAIIYNEQFF. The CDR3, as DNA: TGTGCCACCAGCAGATCTCCGAACCGGGCCATTATTTACAATGAGCAGTTCTTC.

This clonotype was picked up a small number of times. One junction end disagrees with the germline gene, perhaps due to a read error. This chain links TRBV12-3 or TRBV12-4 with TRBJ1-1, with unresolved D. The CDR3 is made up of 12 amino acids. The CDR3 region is CDSSTTLPRAFF. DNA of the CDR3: TGTGACAGCAGTACGACCCTACCGCGGGCTTTCTTT.

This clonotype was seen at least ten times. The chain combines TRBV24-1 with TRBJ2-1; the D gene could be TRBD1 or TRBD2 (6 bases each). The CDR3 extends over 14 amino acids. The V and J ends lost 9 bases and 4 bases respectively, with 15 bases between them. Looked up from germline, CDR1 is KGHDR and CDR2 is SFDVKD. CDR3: CATLTGTLYNEQFF. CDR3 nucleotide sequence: TGTGCCACCCTTACAGGGACTCTGTACAATGAGCAGTTCTTC.

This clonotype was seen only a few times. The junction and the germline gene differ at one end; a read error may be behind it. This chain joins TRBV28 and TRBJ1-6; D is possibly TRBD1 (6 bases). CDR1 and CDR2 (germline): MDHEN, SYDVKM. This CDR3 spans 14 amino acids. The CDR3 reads CASSPRQVGSTLNF. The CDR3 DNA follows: TGTGCCAGCAGTCCCCGACAGGTTGGGTCAACCCTCAACTTT.

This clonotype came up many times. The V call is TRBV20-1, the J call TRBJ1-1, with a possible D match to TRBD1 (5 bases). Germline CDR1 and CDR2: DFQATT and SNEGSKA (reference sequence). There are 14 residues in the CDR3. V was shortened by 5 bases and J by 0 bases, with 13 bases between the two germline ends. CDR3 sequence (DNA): TGCAGTGCTGTACGCGAGGGGTTGAACACTGAAGCTTTCTTT. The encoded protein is CSAVREGLNTEAFF.

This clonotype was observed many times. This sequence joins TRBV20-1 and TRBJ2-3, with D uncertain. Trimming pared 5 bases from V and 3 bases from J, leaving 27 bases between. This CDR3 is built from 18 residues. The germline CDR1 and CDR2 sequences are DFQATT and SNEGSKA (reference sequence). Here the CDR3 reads CSALSSRELRVLTDTQYF. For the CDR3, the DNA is TGCAGTGCTCTCTCTTCTAGAGAATTGCGTGTGTTAACAGATACGCAGTATTTT.

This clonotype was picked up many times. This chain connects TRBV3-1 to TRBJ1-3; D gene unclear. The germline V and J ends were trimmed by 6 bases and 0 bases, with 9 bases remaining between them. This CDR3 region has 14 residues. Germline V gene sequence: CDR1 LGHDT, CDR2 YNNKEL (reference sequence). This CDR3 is CASSFGDSGNTIYF. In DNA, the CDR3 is TGTGCCAGCAGTTTTGGGGACTCTGGAAACACCATATATTTT.

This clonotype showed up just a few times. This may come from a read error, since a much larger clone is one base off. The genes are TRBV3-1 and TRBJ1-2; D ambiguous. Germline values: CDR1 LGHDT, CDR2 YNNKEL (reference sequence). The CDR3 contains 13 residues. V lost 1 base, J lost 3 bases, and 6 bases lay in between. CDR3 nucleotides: TGTGCCAGCAGCCAAGCCCACTACTATGGCTACACCTTC. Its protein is CASSQAHYYGYTF.

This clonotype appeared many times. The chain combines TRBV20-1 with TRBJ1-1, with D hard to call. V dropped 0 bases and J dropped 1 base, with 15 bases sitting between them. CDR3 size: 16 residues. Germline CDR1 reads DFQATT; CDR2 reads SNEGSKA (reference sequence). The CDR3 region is CSARDYGSRENTEAFF. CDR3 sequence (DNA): TGCAGTGCTAGAGATTACGGCAGCCGGGAGAACACTGAAGCTTTCTTT.

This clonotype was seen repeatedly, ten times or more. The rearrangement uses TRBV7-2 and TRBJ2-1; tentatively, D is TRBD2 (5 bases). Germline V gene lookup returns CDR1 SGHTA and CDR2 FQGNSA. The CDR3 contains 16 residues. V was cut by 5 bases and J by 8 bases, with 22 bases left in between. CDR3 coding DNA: TGTGCCAGCAGCCTCGGGATTGGCCTAACCAGCGATGAGCAGTTCTTC. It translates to CASSLGIGLTSDEQFF.

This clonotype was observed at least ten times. Here the CDR3 DNA reads TGTGCCAGCAGCCCCGCATCCGCCAATCAGCCCCAGCATTTT. It yields the protein CASSPASANQPQHF. The V call is TRBV4-2, the J call TRBJ1-5; D is unclear. CDR1 is LGHNA, CDR2 YNFKEQ, per germline. The CDR3 sequence is 14 residues long. Trimming shortened V by 4 bases and J by 3 bases, and 10 bases separated the two germline ends.

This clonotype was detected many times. CDR3: CASSQQNSNQPQHF. CDR3 sequence (DNA): TGCGCCAGCAGCCAACAGAATAGCAATCAGCCCCAGCATTTT. The J gene is TRBJ1-5, the V gene TRBV4-1; no reliable D call. Germline CDR1 and CDR2: MGHRA and YSYEKL. V lost 2 bases and J lost 0, with 5 bases in between. The CDR3 contains 14 residues.